Below are 15 T cell receptor beta chains sequenced from a single sample in a study of radiotherapy plus CTLA-4 blockade in lung cancer. Method: immunoSEQ multiplex PCR; TCRdb's copy keeps in-frame clones and lacks some. The repertoire has 55,000 to 70,000 clones, roughly 80% of them found once; the top ten carry 16%. The sample consisted of peripheral blood, taken from a patient treated with radiotherapy plus ipilimumab. The receptor set was obtained from a human donor with non-small cell lung cancer who had a complete response to radiotherapy plus ipilimumab.

This chain joins TRBV28 and TRBJ2-1; 8 nucleotides line up with TRBD2. Trimming at V came to 5 bases and at J to 5 bases, leaving 8 bases not matched to a gene. CDR1 and CDR2 (germline): MDHEN, SYDVKM. This CDR3 region has 15 residues. DNA for the CDR3: TGTGCCAGCAGTCCCCCGGGGGGGTACCACAATGAGCAGTTCTTC. Protein product: CASSPPGGYHNEQFF.

The chain employs TRBV27 and TRBJ1-2; possibly TRBD1 for D (5 bases). Trimming shortened V by 3 bases and J by 4 bases, and 12 bases separated the two germline ends. This CDR3 comprises 14 residues. In germline, CDR1 is MNHEY, CDR2 SMNVEV (reference sequence). The CDR3 reads CASSFQGLGYGYTF. The DNA for the CDR3 is TGTGCCAGCAGTTTTCAGGGCCTAGGCTATGGCTACACCTTC.

The CDR3 reads CASGRTEISNQPQHF. The DNA for the CDR3 is TGTGCTAGTGGCCGTACAGAAATTAGCAATCAGCCCCAGCATTTT. The chain employs TRBV12-5 and TRBJ1-5; D gene uncertain. The germline V and J ends were trimmed by 6 bases and 0 bases, with 12 bases remaining between them. Germline values: CDR1 LGHNT, CDR2 FRNRAP. This CDR3 region has 15 residues.

This chain links TRBV29-1 with TRBJ1-2; 12 bases line up with TRBD1. The length of the CDR3 is 14 residues. J gave up 3 bases and V 6 bases, and 5 bases lay outside the gene matches. Germline CDR1 and CDR2: SQVTM and ANQGSEA. The CDR3, as DNA: TGCAGCGTGACCGGGACAGGGGGCGACTATGGCTACACCTTC. Its translation is CSVTGTGGDYGYTF.

The chain combines TRBV5-1 with TRBJ2-5; 10 bases line up with TRBD1. Germline values: CDR1 SGHRS, CDR2 YFSETQ. The V and J ends lost 3 bases and 4 bases, in that order; junction bases with no gene match: 9. The CDR3 contains 16 residues. As DNA, the CDR3 is TGCGCCAGCAGCTCCACGGGGACAGGGGTGGTAGAGACCCAGTACTTC. Translated: CASSSTGTGVVETQYF.

Here the CDR3 reads CASSQEVQGAAQPQHF. DNA for the CDR3: TGCGCCAGCAGCCAAGAGGTCCAGGGGGCGGCTCAGCCCCAGCATTTT. The J gene is TRBJ1-5, the V gene TRBV4-3; 8 bases agree with TRBD1. The germline V gene encodes CDR1 LGHNA and CDR2 YSLEER. This CDR3 is 16 amino acids long. Losses at the gene ends were 0 bases for V and 6 bases for J; bases not matched to a gene: 7.

This clone is a singleton in its sample. V and J are TRBV5-4 and TRBJ1-1, with 8 bases aligning to TRBD1. Germline V gives CDR1 SGHNT, CDR2 YYREEE (reference sequence). The V and J ends lost 1 base and 3 bases, in that order; junction bases with no gene match: 8. This CDR3 has 16 residues. The CDR3 is CASSLSGGWRDTEAFF. The CDR3 DNA reads TGTGCCAGCAGCTTGTCAGGGGGCTGGCGAGACACTGAAGCTTTCTTT.

The chain has TRBV7-6 and TRBJ1-5; tentative D call: TRBD1 (5 bases). With 2 bases removed from V and 5 bases from J, the gap between germline ends came to 7 bases. This CDR3 spans 13 amino acids. The germline V gene has CDR1 SGHVS and CDR2 FNYEAQ. CDR3 sequence: CASSLQGDQPQHF. In DNA form, the CDR3 reads TGTGCCAGCAGCTTACAGGGCGATCAGCCCCAGCATTTT.

This clone was picked up a small number of times. The rearrangement links TRBV6-1 to TRBJ2-1; 8 bases line up with TRBD2. J gave up 9 bases and V 7 bases, and 11 bases lay outside the gene matches. The germline gives CDR1 MNHNS, CDR2 SASEGT. The CDR3 spans 14 residues. CDR3 DNA sequence: TGTGCCAGCACGCCAAGCGGGGGCCTGGGTGAGCAGTTCTTC. Its protein product is CASTPSGGLGEQFF.

The V call is TRBV27, the J call TRBJ2-1, with D possibly being TRBD1 (6 bases). This CDR3 is built from 14 residues. The germline V gene has CDR1 MNHEY and CDR2 SMNVEV (reference sequence). Trimming pared 3 bases from V and 4 bases from J, leaving 10 bases between. CDR3 coding DNA: TGTGCCAGCAGTTTTGGGGGCTGGTACAATGAGCAGTTCTTC. This translates into CASSFGGWYNEQFF.

This clone was detected only once. The chain recombines TRBV6-5 with TRBJ2-3; no firm D call. The germline gives CDR1 MNHEY, CDR2 SVGAGI. V lost 5 bases, J lost 0 bases, and 9 bases lay in between. The CDR3 contains 14 residues. In nucleotides, the CDR3 is TGTGCCAGCAGTCCCCAGGTTAGCACAGATACGCAGTATTTT. This encodes CASSPQVSTDTQYF.

The chain employs TRBV30 and TRBJ1-1, with D possibly being TRBD1 (5 bases). The CDR3 has 13 amino acids. Per germline, CDR1 GTSNPN and CDR2 SVGIG (reference sequence). Trimming pared 4 bases from V and 6 bases from J, leaving 15 bases between. The CDR3 region has the DNA TGTGCCTGGAAGTCAGGGTATAGGCCTGAAGCTTTCTTT. Translated: CAWKSGYRPEAFF.

This clone has a single count. The chain recombines TRBV11-2 with TRBJ2-1, with TRBD1 identical over 7 bases. CDR3 length equals 15 residues. V trimming: 5 bases; J trimming: 9 bases; junction bases outside the gene matches: 13. CDR1 is SGHAT, CDR2 FQNNGV, per germline. The CDR3: CASSHGTEGYGEQFF. CDR3 sequence (DNA): TGTGCCAGCAGCCACGGGACAGAGGGTTATGGTGAGCAGTTCTTC.

This clone was counted once. This chain links TRBV11-2 with TRBJ1-1, with D maybe TRBD1 (6 bases). Looked up from germline, CDR1 is SGHAT and CDR2 is FQNNGV. The CDR3 runs 15 residues. V was pared by 1 base and J by 6 bases, with 15 bases between. Here the CDR3 DNA reads TGTGCCAGCAGCTTAGCTTTGACAGGCTTCGCTGAAGCTTTCTTT. The encoded protein is CASSLALTGFAEAFF.

The chain combines TRBV4-1 with TRBJ1-2, with D possibly TRBD1 on 5 matching bases. Germline values: CDR1 MGHRA, CDR2 YSYEKL. The CDR3 sequence is 13 residues long. V was trimmed by 3 bases and J by 4 bases, leaving 9 bases between them. CDR3 loop: CASSQDGGYGYTF. CDR3 DNA: TGCGCCAGCAGCCAGGACGGGGGCTATGGCTACACCTTC.